The present T cell receptor (beta chain) was sequenced within a study of T cell repertoires in cytomegalovirus infection. Turning to the study itself: CMV epitopes, recently identified HLA-C-restricted and well-studied HLA-B-restricted, were used. The public TCR beta signatures pointed to both CMV infection and matching HLA type.

In TCRdb, the reads were re-called with MiXCR into one record per CDR3 protein. The sample lists some 700,000 distinct CDR3 sequences; about 30% were seen once. Study conclusions and caveats: Carriers of CMV plus the relevant HLA were identified by cumulative public TCR beta family frequency. Across the ex vivo response, the dominant clonotypes were HLA-C-restricted CMV-specific TCR beta clonotypes.

As for this clonotype: Its antigen remains unidentified.

The CDR3 sequence is 15 residues long. Germline loops: CDR1 SNHLY, CDR2 FYNNEI. V lost 5 bases, J lost 9 bases, and 10 bases stayed unmatched. The rearrangement uses TRBV2 and TRBJ1-6; 7 bases align to TRBD1. Material: cultured PBMCs, obtained from culture after CMV antigen stimulation. This receptor was identified in a human donor in good health (CMV status not recorded). Some clones in this sample may be carry-over from other donors' samples. CDR3 sequence: CASSTETGNRSPLHF. As DNA, the CDR3 is TGTGCCAGCAGTACCGAGACAGGGAACCGTTCACCCCTCCACTTT.